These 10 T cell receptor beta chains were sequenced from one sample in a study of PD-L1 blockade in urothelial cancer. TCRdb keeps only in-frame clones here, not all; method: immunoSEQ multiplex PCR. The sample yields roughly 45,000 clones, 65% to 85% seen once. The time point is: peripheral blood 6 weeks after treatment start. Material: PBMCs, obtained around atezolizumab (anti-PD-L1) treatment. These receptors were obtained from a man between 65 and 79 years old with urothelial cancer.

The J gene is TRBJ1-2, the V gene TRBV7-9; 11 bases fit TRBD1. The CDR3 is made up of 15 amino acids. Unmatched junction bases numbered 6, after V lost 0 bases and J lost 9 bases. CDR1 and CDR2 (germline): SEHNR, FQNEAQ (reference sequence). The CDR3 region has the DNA TGTGCCAGCAGCTTAGCGGCGGGACAGGGGGACAGCTACACCTTC. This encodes CASSLAAGQGDSYTF.

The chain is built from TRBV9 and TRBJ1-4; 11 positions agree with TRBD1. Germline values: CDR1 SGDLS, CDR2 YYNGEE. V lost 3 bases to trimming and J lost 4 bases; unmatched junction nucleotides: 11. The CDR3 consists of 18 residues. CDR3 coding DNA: TGTGCCAGCAGCGCCGGACAGGGGGCGGGCCGAGTTAATGAAAAACTGTTTTTT. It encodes CASSAGQGAGRVNEKLFF.

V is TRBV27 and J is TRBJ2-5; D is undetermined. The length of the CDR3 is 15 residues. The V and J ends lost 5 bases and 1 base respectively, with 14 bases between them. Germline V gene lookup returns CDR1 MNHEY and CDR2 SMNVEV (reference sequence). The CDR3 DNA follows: TGTGCCAGCAGTCCCTCCTCCACGGGCCAAGAGACCCAGTACTTC. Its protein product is CASSPSSTGQETQYF.

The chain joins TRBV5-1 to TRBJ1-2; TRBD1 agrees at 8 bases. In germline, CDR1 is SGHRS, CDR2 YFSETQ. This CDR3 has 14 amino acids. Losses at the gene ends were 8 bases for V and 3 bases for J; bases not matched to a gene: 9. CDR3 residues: CASRTGTGDYGYTF. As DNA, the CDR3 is TGCGCCAGTCGGACCGGGACAGGAGACTATGGCTACACCTTC.

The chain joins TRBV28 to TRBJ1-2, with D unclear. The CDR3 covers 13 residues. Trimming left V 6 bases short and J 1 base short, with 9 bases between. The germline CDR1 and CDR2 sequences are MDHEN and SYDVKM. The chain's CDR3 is CASRRQFNYGYTF. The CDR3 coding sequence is TGTGCCAGCAGGAGACAATTTAACTATGGCTACACCTTC.

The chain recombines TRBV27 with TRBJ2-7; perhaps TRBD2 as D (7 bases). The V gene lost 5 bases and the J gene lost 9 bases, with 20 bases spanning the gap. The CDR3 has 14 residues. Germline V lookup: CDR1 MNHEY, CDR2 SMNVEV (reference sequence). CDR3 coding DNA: TGTGCCAGCAGTGTCCGGCTACAGGGCGGGGGGCAGTACTTC. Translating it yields CASSVRLQGGGQYF.

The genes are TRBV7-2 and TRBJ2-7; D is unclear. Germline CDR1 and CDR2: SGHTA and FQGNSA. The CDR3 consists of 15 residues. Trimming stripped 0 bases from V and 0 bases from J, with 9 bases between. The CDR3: CASSLASRSSYEQYF. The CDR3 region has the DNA TGTGCCAGCAGCTTAGCCAGTCGGAGCTCCTACGAGCAGTACTTC.

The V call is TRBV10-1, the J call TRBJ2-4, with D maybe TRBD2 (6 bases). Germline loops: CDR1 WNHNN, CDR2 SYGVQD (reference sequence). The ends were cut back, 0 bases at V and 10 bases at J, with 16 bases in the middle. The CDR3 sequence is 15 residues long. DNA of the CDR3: TGCGCCAGCAGTGAGTCAACGGACCCGGGGGATATTCAGTACTTC. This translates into CASSESTDPGDIQYF.

The CDR3, as DNA: TGTGCCAGCAGTTACCATAGCAATCAGCCCCAGCATTTT. It translates to CASSYHSNQPQHF. The chain employs TRBV6-6 and TRBJ1-5; no firm D call. CDR1 is MNHNY, CDR2 SVGAGI, per germline (reference sequence). CDR3 length: 13 amino acids. Trimming pared 2 bases from V and 0 bases from J, leaving 2 bases between.

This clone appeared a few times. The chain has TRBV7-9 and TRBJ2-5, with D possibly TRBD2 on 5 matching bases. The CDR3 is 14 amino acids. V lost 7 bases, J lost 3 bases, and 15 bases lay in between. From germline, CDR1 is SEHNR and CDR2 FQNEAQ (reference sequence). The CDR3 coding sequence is TGTGCCAGCACCGTAGCCGGGATAAAAGAGACCCAGTACTTC. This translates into CASTVAGIKETQYF.